This TCR beta chain came from a study of T cells expressing NK-cell markers. Whole-study context: The study sequenced eight donors, seven HCMV-seropositive and one seronegative.

With respect to this clonotype: Its antigen remains unknown.

The CDR3 runs 13 residues. Study conclusions and caveats: As a fraction of CD8+ T cells, dominant NKG2C+ clonotypes reached about 1.0-7.5% in six donors.

With UMIs, 5'RACE template switching was used to make TCR beta cDNA. TCRdb re-analyzed the 5' RACE reads; it lists each CDR3 protein once, without DNA. The listing records 250,000 to 300,000 distinct CDR3 sequences. This sequence originates from a woman between 18 and 70 years old in good health. The chain has TRBV12-3 or TRBV12-4 and TRBJ2-5; TCRdb gives TRBD1 as the D gene, but with no DNA this cannot be confirmed. Sequenced material: blood T cells: a sorted CD56 or NKG2C T cell subset, CD4+ or CD8+ T cells, or bulk PBMC T cells (not recorded which). CDR3 in amino acids: CASSFRQGETQYF.